This T cell receptor (beta chain) was sequenced during a study of human T cells and chemical hapten exposure. In TCRdb, the RACE reads were re-called with MiXCR into one record per CDR3 protein. The sample has 90,000 to 110,000 distinct CDR3 sequences; under 40% are singletons. Noted time point: patch test 3, about 24 weeks after DPC sensitization. Treatment indicated: therapeutic diphenylcyclopropenone sensitization with weekly scalp DPC. Sequenced here: whole blood, sampled in connection with sensitization to the hapten diphenylcyclopropenone (DPC). The source is a man in his forties with alopecia areata. Some clones in this sample may be carry-over from other donors' samples.

The CDR3 loop is CSVDAGLPGSYTF. The CDR3 bases are TGCAGCGTTGATGCCGGACTCCCTGGGAGCTACACCTTC. V and J are TRBV29-1 and TRBJ1-2; D is unclear. This CDR3 comprises 13 residues. The V gene's germline CDR1 is SQVTM and CDR2 ANQGSEA. The V end was cut by 3 bases, the J end by 9 bases, with 17 bases between.